Sequencing of this T cell receptor beta chain was carried out in a study of regulatory T cells in long-lasting Graves disease. Building the TCR beta libraries relied on iRepertoire HTBI primers, and CDR3 regions underwent Arm-PCR. MiXCR, applied by TCRdb to the multiplex PCR reads, yields one record per CDR3 protein. The sample lists over 650,000 distinct CDR3 sequences, about 32% occurring once. Regarding time point: persistent/refractory GD, antithyroid drugs over 5 years with positive TRAb. TCR sequences were obtained from RNA taken from PBMCs. It was by American Thyroid Association guidelines that Graves' disease was diagnosed. In this cohort, patients came from an endocrinology department located in Xi'an, China. V trimming: 8 bases; J trimming: 0 bases; junction bases outside the gene matches: 9. The CDR3 spans 16 residues. Germline lookup yields CDR1 MDHEN and CDR2 SYDVKM. As to this clonotype: Its matching antigen is unknown.

Study-wide points: With persistent disease, TRBV28, TRBJ1-2 and TRBJ2-5 were the favored segments. Persistent cases of Graves' showed reduced TCR diversity relative to newly diagnosed patients.

Sequenced material: peripheral blood mononuclear cells (PBMCs), taken when the disease was refractory, from a patient treated with antithyroid drugs. The rearrangement links TRBV28 to TRBJ2-7; 11 positions match TRBD2. The TCR comes from a female donor with Graves disease. The chain's CDR3 is CASCCLGTSGSYEQYF. In nucleotides, the CDR3 is TGTGCCAGCTGTTGCCTGGGGACTAGCGGCTCCTACGAGCAGTACTTC.